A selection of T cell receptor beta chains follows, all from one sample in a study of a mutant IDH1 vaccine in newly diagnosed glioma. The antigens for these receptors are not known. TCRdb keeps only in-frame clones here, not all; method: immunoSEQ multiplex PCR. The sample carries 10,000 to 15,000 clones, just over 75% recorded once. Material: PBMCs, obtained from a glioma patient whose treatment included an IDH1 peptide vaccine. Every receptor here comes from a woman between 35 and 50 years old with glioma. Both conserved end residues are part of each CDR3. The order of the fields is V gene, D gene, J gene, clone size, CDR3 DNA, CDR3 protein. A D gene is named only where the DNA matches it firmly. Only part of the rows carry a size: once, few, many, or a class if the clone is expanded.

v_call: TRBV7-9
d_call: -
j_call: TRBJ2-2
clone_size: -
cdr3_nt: TGTGCCAGCAGCTTATTTGGGCTAGCCGGGGAGCTGTTTTTT
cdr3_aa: CASSLFGLAGELFF

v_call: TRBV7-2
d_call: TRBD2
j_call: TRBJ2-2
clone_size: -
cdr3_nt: TGTGCCAGCAGCATAGCGGGGGGGCAAGTCGGGGAGCTGTTTTTT
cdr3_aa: CASSIAGGQVGELFF

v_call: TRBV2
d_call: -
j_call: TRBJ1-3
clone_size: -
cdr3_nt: TGTGCCAGCATCCCCCCGGGGGTCTCTGGAAACACCATATATTTT
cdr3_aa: CASIPPGVSGNTIYF

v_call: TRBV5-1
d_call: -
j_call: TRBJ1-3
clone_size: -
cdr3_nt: TGCGCCAGCGCCCCACAAGTAGCTGGAAACACCATATATTTT
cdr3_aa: CASAPQVAGNTIYF

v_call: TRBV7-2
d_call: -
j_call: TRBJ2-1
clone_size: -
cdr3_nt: TGTGCCAGCAGCCCCCGGATCTTTGAGCAGTTCTTC
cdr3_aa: CASSPRIFEQFF

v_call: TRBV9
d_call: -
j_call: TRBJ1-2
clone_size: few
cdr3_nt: TGTGCCAGCAGCGTAGACAGTAACTATGGCTACACCTTC
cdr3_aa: CASSVDSNYGYTF

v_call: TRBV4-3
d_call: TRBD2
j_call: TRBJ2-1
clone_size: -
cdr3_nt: TGCGCCAGCAGCCAAGAGGGGGCAGCGGGAGAACTATACAATGAGCAGTTCTTC
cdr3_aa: CASSQEGAAGELYNEQFF

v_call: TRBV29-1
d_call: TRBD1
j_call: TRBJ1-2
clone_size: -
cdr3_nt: TGCAGCGTTGAAATCCGGGACAGGTTTTATGGCTACACCTTC
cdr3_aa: CSVEIRDRFYGYTF

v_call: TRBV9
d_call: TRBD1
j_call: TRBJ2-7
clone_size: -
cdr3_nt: TGTGCCAGCAGCGGGGGACAGGGGATCGGGTACGAGCAGTACTTC
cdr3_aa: CASSGGQGIGYEQYF

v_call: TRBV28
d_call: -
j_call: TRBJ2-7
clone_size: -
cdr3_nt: TGTGCCAGCAGTCCCCAGGCTCCAAGATACGAGCAGTACTTC
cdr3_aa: CASSPQAPRYEQYF

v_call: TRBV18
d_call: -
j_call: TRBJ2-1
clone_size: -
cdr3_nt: TGTGCCAGCTCTCCGTCTTTGCGGAGCTCCTACAATGAGCAGTTCTTC
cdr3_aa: CASSPSLRSSYNEQFF

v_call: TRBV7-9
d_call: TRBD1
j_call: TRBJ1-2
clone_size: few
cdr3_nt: TGTGCCAGCAGGGGGACAGGGGGCGATTTCCTAGCTAACTATGGCTACACCTTC
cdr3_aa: CASRGTGGDFLANYGYTF

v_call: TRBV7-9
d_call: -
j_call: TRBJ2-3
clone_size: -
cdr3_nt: TGTGCCAGCAGCCGCGGTACAGCCAGCACAGATACGCAGTATTTT
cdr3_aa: CASSRGTASTDTQYF

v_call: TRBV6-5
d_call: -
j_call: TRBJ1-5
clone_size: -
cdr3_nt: TGTGCCAGCAGTTACGAGGGTAAAGGGAATCAGCCCCAGCATTTT
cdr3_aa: CASSYEGKGNQPQHF

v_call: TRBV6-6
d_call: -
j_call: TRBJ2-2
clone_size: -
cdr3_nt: TGTGCCAGCAGTGCGGCGGGGCGGACCGGGGAGCTGTTTTTT
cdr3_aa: CASSAAGRTGELFF

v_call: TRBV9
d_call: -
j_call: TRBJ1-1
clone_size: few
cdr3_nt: TGTGCCAGCAGCGTAGTAGGAGGAGGGCGGGAGACTGAAGCTTTCTTT
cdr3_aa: CASSVVGGGRETEAFF

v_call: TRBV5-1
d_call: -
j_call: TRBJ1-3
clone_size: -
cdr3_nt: TGCGCCAGCAGCGCCGACAGCTCTGGAAACACCATATATTTT
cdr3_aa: CASSADSSGNTIYF

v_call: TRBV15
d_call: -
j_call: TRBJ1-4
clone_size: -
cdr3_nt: TGTGCCACCAGCAGAGGAGTAGGACTTCGAATTGCAACTAATGAAAAACTGTTTTTT
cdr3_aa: CATSRGVGLRIATNEKLFF

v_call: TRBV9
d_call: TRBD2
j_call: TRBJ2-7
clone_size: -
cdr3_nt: TGTGCCAGCAGCGTACGGGGGGGCGTCGAGCAGTACTTC
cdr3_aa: CASSVRGGVEQYF

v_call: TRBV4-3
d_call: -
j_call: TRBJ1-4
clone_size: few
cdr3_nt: TGCGCCAGCAGCCAAGCGGGCATAGGGATCGGATCCGAAAAACTGTTTTTT
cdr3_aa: CASSQAGIGIGSEKLFF

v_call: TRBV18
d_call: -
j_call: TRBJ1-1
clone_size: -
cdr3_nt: TGTGCCAGCTCACGCGGGACCCCCAACACTGAAGCTTTCTTT
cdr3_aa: CASSRGTPNTEAFF

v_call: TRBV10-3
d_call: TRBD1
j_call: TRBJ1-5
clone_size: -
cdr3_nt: TGTGCCATCAGCGGAACCGAGACAGGGGATCAGCCCCAGCATTTT
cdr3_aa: CAISGTETGDQPQHF

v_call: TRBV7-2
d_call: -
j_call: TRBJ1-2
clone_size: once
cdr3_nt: TGTGCCAGCAGCTCGTTTGCGGCTTCGTCAGATGGCTACACCTTC
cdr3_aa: CASSSFAASSDGYTF

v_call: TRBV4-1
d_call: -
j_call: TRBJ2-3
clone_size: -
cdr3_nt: TGCGCCAGCAGCCAAGATACCCAGAACACGCAGTATTTT
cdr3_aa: CASSQDTQNTQYF

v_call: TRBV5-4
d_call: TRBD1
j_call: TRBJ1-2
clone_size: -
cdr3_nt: TGTGCCAGCAGCAGAGAGGGACAGGGTTCGAACTATGGCTACACCTTC
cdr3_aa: CASSREGQGSNYGYTF

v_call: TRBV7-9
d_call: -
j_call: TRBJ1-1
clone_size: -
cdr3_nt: TGTGCCAGCAGTCTAGGAGGGGGGTACAACACTGAAGCTTTCTTT
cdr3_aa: CASSLGGGYNTEAFF

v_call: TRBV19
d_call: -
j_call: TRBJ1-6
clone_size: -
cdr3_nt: TGTGCCAGTAGTATACTTGCAGGCTCCTATAATTCACCCCTCCACTTT
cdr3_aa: CASSILAGSYNSPLHF

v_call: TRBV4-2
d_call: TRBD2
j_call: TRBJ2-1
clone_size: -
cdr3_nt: TGTGCCAGCAGCCAATCTCCGACTAGCGGGAGGTTTGATGAGCAGTTCTTC
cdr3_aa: CASSQSPTSGRFDEQFF

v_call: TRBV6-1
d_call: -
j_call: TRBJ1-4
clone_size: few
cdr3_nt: TGTGCCAGCAGTGAAGGGACAGCCTATGAAAAACTGTTTTTT
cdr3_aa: CASSEGTAYEKLFF

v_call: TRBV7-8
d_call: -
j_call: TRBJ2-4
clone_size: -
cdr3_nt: TGTGCCAGCAGCTTAGACGGGGGATCCAAAAACATTCAGTACTTC
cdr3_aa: CASSLDGGSKNIQYF

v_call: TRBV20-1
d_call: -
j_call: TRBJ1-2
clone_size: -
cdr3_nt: TGCAGTTCGAGCCCCTCGGAAGGCTACACCTTC
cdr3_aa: CSSSPSEGYTF

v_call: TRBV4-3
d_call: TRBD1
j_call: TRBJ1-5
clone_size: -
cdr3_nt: TGCGCCAGCAGCCCCCACAGGGGAGGCGATCAGCCCCAGCATTTT
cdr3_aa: CASSPHRGGDQPQHF

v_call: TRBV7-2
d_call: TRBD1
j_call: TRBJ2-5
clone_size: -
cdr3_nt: TGTGCCAGCAGCCTGGGGCTTCCAGGGGGAGAGACCCAGTACTTC
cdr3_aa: CASSLGLPGGETQYF

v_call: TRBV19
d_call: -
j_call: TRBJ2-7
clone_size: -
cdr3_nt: TGTGCCAGTAGTATAGATCTTTGGGGGGAGCAGTACTTC
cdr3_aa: CASSIDLWGEQYF